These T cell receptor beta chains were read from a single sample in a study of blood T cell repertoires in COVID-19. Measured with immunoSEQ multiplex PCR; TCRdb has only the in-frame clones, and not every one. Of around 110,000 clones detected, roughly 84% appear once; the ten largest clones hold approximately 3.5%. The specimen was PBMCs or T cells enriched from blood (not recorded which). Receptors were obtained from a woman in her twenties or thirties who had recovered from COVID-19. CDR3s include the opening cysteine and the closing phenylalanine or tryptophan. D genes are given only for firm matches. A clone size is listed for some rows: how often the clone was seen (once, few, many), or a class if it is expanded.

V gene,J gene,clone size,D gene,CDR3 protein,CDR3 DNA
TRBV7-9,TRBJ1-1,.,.,CASSWEGHTEAFF,TGTGCCAGCAGCTGGGAGGGCCACACTGAAGCTTTCTTT
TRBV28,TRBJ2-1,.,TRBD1,CASSLRGQGYNEQFF,TGTGCCAGCAGTTTACGGGGACAGGGCTACAATGAGCAGTTCTTC
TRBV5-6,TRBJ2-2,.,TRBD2,CASSWSGSATGELFF,TGTGCCAGCAGCTGGAGCGGGAGTGCCACCGGGGAGCTGTTTTTT
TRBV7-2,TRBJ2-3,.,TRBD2,CASSRTSGHTDTQYF,TGTGCCAGCAGCAGGACTAGCGGACACACAGATACGCAGTATTTT
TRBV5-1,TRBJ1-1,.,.,CASSSGQINTEAFF,TGCGCCAGCAGCTCAGGACAGATTAACACTGAAGCTTTCTTT
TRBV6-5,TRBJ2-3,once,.,CASSYRGSSTDTQYF,TGTGCCAGCAGTTACAGGGGGTCGAGCACAGATACGCAGTATTTT
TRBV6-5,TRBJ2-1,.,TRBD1,CASRNRDSYNEQFF,TGTGCCAGCAGAAACCGGGACAGCTACAATGAGCAGTTCTTC
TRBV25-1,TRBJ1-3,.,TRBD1,CASSDLPGTGGGTIYF,TGTGCCAGCAGTGACCTCCCCGGGACAGGGGGAGGCACCATATATTTT
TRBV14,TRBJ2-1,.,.,CASSQAVGGSVSFF,TGTGCCAGCAGCCAAGCGGTGGGAGGCAGCGTTTCGTTCTTC
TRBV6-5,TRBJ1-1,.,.,CATRGRGRNTEAFF,TGTGCCACGAGGGGGAGGGGTCGGAACACTGAAGCTTTCTTT
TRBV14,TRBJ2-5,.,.,CASSQGGFGGGQETQYF,TGTGCCAGCAGCCAAGGGGGTTTTGGCGGAGGACAAGAGACCCAGTACTTC
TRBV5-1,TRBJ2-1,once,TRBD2,CASSSSGRAYNEQFF,TGCGCCAGCAGCTCTAGCGGGAGGGCCTACAATGAGCAGTTCTTC
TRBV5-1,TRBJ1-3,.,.,CASSLGPGNTGNTIYF,TGCGCCAGCAGCTTGGGGCCCGGGAACACTGGAAACACCATATATTTT
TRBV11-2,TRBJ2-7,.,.,CASSSLRSPYAQYF,TGTGCCAGCAGCTCTCTAAGGAGCCCCTACGCGCAGTACTTC
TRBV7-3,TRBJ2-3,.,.,CASSPSGTDTQYF,TGTGCCAGCAGCCCTAGCGGCACAGATACGCAGTATTTT
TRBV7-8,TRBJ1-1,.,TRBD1,CASSLYVSGGEAFF,TGTGCCAGCAGCTTATATGTGTCAGGGGGTGAAGCTTTCTTT
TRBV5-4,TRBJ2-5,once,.,CASRKNRAAETQYF,TGTGCCAGCAGAAAGAACAGGGCCGCTGAGACCCAGTACTTC
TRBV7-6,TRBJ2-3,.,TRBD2,CASSLGLAGASTDTQYF,TGTGCCAGCAGCTTGGGACTAGCGGGGGCTAGCACAGATACGCAGTATTTT
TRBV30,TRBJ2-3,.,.,CAWSVQGGTQYF,TGTGCCTGGAGTGTCCAGGGAGGTACGCAGTATTTT
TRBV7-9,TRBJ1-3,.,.,CASSWSGRTGNTIYF,TGTGCCAGCAGCTGGTCAGGAAGAACTGGAAACACCATATATTTT
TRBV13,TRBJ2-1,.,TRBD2,CASSPRLAGQYNEQFF,TGTGCCAGCAGCCCAAGACTAGCGGGACAATACAATGAGCAGTTCTTC
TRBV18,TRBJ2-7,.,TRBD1,CASSALGGTGINEQYF,TGTGCCAGCTCCGCTTTAGGGGGGACAGGGATCAACGAGCAGTACTTC
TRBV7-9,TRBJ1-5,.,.,CASSLDGRSKPDQPQHF,TGTGCCAGCAGCTTAGATGGCAGGTCCAAACCGGATCAGCCCCAGCATTTT
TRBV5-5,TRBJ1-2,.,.,CASSLDRVDYGYTF,TGTGCCAGCAGCTTGGACAGGGTTGACTATGGCTACACCTTC
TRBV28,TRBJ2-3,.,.,CASSLPLRTSTDTQYF,TGTGCCAGCAGTTTACCACTCCGAACTAGCACAGATACGCAGTATTTT
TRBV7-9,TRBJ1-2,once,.,CASSSYRVSWKANYGYTF,TGTGCCAGCAGCTCATACAGGGTCTCGTGGAAGGCTAACTATGGCTACACCTTC
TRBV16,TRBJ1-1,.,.,CASSQVPGRAEAFF,TGTGCCAGCAGCCAAGTCCCAGGGAGGGCTGAAGCTTTCTTT
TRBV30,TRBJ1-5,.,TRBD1,CAWSVDRGNQPQHF,TGTGCCTGGAGTGTAGACAGGGGGAATCAGCCCCAGCATTTT
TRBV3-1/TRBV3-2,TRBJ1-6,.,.,CASSQGQYYNSPLHF,TGTGCCAGCAGCCAAGGGCAGTACTATAATTCACCCCTCCACTTT
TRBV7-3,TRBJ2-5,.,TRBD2,CASSLFGDAGAQYF,TGTGCCAGCAGCTTATTTGGGGATGCGGGAGCCCAGTACTTC
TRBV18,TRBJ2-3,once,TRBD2,CASSPPPSGLTDTQYF,TGTGCCAGCTCACCACCCCCTAGCGGACTCACAGATACGCAGTATTTT
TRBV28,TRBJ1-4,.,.,CASSPLGASLLEKLFF,TGTGCCAGCAGCCCCCTCGGTGCGAGTCTTCTTGAAAAACTGTTTTTT
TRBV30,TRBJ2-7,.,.,CAWSVRGFAHEQYF,TGTGCCTGGAGTGTACGAGGGTTCGCCCACGAGCAGTACTTC
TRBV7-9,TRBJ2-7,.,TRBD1,CASSFNRDSPYEQYF,TGTGCCAGCAGCTTTAACCGGGACAGCCCCTACGAGCAGTACTTC
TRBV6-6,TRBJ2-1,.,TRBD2,CASSLPTSGINEQFF,TGTGCCAGCAGCCTACCGACTAGCGGGATTAATGAGCAGTTCTTC
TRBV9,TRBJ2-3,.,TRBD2,CASSVEWASGSGDTQYF,TGTGCCAGCAGCGTCGAATGGGCTAGCGGGAGTGGAGATACGCAGTATTTT
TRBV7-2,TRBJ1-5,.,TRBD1,CASSPDRVSNQPQHF,TGTGCCAGCAGCCCAGACAGGGTTAGCAATCAGCCCCAGCATTTT
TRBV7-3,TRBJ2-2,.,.,CASSPLSGELFF,TGTGCCAGCAGCCCATTGAGCGGGGAGCTGTTTTTT
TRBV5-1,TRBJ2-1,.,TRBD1,CASSWGQQYNEQFF,TGCGCCAGCAGCTGGGGACAGCAATACAATGAGCAGTTCTTC
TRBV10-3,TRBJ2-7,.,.,CAISESRLGKSSYEQYF,TGTGCCATCAGTGAGTCTCGACTAGGGAAGAGCTCCTACGAGCAGTACTTC
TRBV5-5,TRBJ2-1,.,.,CASSLASGLKWNEQFF,TGTGCCAGCAGCTTGGCAAGCGGGCTTAAGTGGAATGAGCAGTTCTTC
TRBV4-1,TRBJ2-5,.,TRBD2,CASSFAGTSGTETQYF,TGCGCCAGCAGCTTCGCCGGGACTAGCGGGACAGAGACCCAGTACTTC
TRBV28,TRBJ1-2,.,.,CASSPSGPVYGYTF,TGTGCCAGCAGTCCTAGTGGTCCTGTCTATGGCTACACCTTC
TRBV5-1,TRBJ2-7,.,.,CASARQGIGEQYF,TGCGCCAGCGCCCGGCAGGGGATAGGCGAGCAGTACTTC
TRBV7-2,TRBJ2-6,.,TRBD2,CASSLRGAGANVLTF,TGTGCCAGCAGCCTACGGGGGGCTGGGGCCAACGTCCTGACTTTC
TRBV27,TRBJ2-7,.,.,CASSLFSRAHEQYF,TGTGCCAGCAGTTTATTTTCCAGGGCCCACGAGCAGTACTTC
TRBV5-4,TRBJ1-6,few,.,CASSLERSSYNSPLHF,TGTGCCAGCAGCTTGGAGCGGAGCTCCTATAATTCACCCCTCCACTTT